This section outlines one TCR beta chain sequence together with its context. Clones were read by immunoSEQ multiplex PCR, and TCRdb kept only the in-frame ones, dropping some. Altogether 80,000 to 95,000 clones are present, 85% to 90% being singletons, with the ten largest covering under 3%. Germline loops: CDR1 WSHSY, CDR2 SAAADI. The CDR3 totals 14 residues. V shed 6 bases and J 5 bases; nucleotides not matched to a gene: 1. The sample is drawn from a study of glioma-infiltrating T cells after dendritic cell vaccination. The receptor comes from a human donor with glioblastoma. The rearrangement links TRBV10-2 to TRBJ2-2; 12 bases fit TRBD2. The sample was blood, taken before dendritic cell vaccination. CDR3 sequence (DNA): TGCGCCAGCAGGACTAGCGGGGGTACCGGGGAGCTGTTTTTT. Translated, it gives CASRTSGGTGELFF.